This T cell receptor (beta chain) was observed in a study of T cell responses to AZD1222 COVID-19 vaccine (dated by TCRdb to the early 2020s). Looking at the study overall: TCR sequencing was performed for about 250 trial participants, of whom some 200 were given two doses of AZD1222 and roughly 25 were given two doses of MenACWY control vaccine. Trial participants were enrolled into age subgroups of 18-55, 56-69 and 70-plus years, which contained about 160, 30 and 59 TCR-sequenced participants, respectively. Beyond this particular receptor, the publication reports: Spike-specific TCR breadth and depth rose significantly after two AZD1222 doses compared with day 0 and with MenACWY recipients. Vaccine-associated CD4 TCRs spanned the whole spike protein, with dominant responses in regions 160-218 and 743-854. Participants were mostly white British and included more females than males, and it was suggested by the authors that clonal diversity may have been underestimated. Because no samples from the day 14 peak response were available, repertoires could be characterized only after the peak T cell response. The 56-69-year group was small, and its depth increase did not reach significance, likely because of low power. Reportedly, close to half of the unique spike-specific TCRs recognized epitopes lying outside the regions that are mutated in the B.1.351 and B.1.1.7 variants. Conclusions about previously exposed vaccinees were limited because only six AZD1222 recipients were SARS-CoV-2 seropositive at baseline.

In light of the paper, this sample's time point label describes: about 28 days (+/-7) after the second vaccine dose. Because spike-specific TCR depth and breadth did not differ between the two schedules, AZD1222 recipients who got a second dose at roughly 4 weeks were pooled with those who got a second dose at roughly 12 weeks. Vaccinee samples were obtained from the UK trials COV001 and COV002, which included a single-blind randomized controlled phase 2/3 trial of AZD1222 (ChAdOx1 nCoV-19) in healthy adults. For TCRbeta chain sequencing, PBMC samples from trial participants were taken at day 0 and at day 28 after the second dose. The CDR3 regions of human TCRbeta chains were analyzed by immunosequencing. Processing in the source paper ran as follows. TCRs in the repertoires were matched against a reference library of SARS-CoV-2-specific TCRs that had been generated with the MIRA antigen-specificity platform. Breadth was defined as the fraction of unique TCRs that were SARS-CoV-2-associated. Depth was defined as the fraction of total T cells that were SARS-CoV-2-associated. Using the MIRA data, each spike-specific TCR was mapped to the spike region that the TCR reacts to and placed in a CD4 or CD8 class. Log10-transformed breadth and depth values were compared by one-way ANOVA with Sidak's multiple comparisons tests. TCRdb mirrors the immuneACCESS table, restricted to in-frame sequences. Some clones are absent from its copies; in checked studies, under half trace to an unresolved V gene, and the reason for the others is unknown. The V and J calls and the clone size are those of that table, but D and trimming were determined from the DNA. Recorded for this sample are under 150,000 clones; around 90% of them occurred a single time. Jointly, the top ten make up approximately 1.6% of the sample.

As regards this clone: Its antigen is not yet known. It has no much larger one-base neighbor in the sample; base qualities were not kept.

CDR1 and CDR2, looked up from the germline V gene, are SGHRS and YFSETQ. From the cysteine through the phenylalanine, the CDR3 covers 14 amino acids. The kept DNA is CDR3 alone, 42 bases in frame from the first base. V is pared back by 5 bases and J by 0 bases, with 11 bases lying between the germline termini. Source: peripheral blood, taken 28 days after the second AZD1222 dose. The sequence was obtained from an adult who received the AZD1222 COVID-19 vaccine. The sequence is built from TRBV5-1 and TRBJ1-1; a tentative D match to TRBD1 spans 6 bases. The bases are TGCGCCAGCAGGGCTGACAGGCTGAACACTGAAGCTTTCTTT. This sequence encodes CASRADRLNTEAFF.